One sample yielded the 14 T cell receptor beta chains listed below, sequenced in a study of alternative splicing in chronic myeloid leukemia remission. Each library started from around 0.94 ug total RNA with poly-A enrichment. TCRdb re-called the bulk RNA-seq reads; every CDR3 protein appears as one record, without DNA. The sample records 350 to 450 distinct CDR3 sequences, just under 98% being singletons. The sample comprised PBMCs. The receptors were gathered from a person between 30 and 50 years old in good health.

The gene calls are TRBV6-5 and TRBJ2-7; no DNA is available, so the TRBD1 call from TCRdb remains unchecked. From germline, CDR1 is MNHEY and CDR2 SVGAGI. This CDR3 comprises 14 residues. CDR3 region: CASSWGQGPYEQYF.

The V gene is TRBV28, the J gene TRBJ1-1. This CDR3 comprises 13 residues. Germline-derived CDR1 and CDR2 are MDHEN and SYDVKM. This CDR3 reads CASISGHYTEAFF.

V gene TRBV3-1 combines with J gene TRBJ1-5. The CDR3 extends over 14 amino acids. Germline V gene data show CDR1 as LGHDT and CDR2 as YNNKEL (reference sequence). The CDR3 protein is CASSQDTSNPPQHF.

V and J are TRBV20-1 and TRBJ2-7; there is no DNA to check the TCRdb D call of TRBD2. Germline V gene lookup returns CDR1 DFQATT and CDR2 SNEGSKA (reference sequence). There are 15 residues in the CDR3. The chain's CDR3 is CSARDFQLGSYEQYF.

The chain uses TRBV28 and TRBJ2-4; there is no DNA to check the TCRdb D call of TRBD2. The CDR3 runs to 17 residues. The germline V gene encodes CDR1 MDHEN and CDR2 SYDVKM. This CDR3 reads CASSFIGNRASGDIQYF.

V usage is TRBV10-3 and J usage is TRBJ2-1; no DNA is available, so the TRBD2 call from TCRdb remains unchecked. CDR1 ENHRY and CDR2 SYGVKD come from the germline V gene. There are 17 residues in the CDR3. The CDR3 loop reads CAISEGEGTSGSGEQFF.

The V gene is TRBV12-3 or TRBV12-4, the J gene TRBJ2-7; TCRdb calls TRBD2, which cannot be checked without DNA. The CDR3 consists of 14 residues. This CDR3 reads CASSPDRGGAEQYF.

The chain couples TRBV19 to TRBJ2-7; the TRBD2 assignment by TCRdb is unverifiable without DNA. The CDR3 is 15 residues long. CDR1 and CDR2 from the germline V gene are LNHDA and SQIVND (reference sequence). This CDR3 is CASSIKAGYLYEQYF.

V and J are TRBV11-2 and TRBJ2-5; lacking DNA, the TRBD2 call made by TCRdb goes unchecked. Germline CDR1 is SGHAT and CDR2 is FQNNGV. The CDR3 sequence is 13 residues long. The CDR3 is CASSVSGTETQYF.

The chain is built from TRBV5-6 and TRBJ2-3. The CDR3 spans 12 residues. The germline V gene encodes CDR1 SGHDT and CDR2 YYEEEE. The CDR3 protein is CASSLNADTQYF.

The V call is TRBV6-5, the J call TRBJ1-4. Germline CDR1 reads MNHEY; CDR2 reads SVGAGI. This CDR3 has 16 residues. The CDR3 loop is CASSYGGGAGREKLFF.

V and J are TRBV19 and TRBJ2-1; TCRdb picks TRBD2, but there is no DNA to check that call. Germline CDR1 and CDR2: LNHDA and SQIVND (reference sequence). The CDR3 consists of 14 residues. The CDR3 protein is CASSKTTGSNEQFF.

The CDR3 reads CSAPAGLAGIPDTQYF. This chain uses TRBV20/OR9-2 with TRBJ2-3; the D call of TRBD2 rests on TCRdb alone, since no DNA is present to check it. TRBV20/OR9-2 is labeled an ORF, and its function is uncertain. The length of the CDR3 is 16 residues.

This clonotype has only a few counts. CDR3 protein: CSGRRWEGLNNEQFF. The chain links TRBV20-1 to TRBJ2-1; TCRdb picks TRBD2, but there is no DNA to check that call. CDR3 size: 15 residues. The V gene's germline CDR1 is DFQATT and CDR2 SNEGSKA (reference sequence).